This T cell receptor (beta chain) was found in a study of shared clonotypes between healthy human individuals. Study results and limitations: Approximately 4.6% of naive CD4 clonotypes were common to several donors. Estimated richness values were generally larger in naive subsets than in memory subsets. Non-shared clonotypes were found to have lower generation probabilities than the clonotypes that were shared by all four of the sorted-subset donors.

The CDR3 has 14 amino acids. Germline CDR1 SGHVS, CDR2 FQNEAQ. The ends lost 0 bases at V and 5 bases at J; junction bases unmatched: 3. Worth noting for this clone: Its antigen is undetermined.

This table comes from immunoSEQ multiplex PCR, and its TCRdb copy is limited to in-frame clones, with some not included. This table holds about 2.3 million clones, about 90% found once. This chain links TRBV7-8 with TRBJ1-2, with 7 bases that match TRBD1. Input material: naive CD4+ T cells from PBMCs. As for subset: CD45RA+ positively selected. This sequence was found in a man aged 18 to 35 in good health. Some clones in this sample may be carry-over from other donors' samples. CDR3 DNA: TGTGCCAGCAGCTTAGCGACAGGGCCATATGGCTACACCTTC. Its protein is CASSLATGPYGYTF.